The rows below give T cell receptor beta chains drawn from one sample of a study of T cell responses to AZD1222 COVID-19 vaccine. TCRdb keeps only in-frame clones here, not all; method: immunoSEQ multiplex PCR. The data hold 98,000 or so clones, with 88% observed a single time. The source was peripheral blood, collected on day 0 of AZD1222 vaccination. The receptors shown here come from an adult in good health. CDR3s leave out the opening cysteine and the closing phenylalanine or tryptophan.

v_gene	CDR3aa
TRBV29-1	SVTQTGFGKLF
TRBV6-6	ASSPFRGGLFLTEAF
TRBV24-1	ATSDPTRGYT
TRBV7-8	ASRPSSNTGELF
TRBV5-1	ASSLALGNTEAF
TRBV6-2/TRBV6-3	ASSYSNAGGIYGYT
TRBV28	ASSFRLRSGGYGYT
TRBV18	ASALQGGTEAF
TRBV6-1	ASSEQLYNEQF
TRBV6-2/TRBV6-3	ASSFDYYEQY
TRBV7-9	ASSFRNTEAF
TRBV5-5	ASSLERTGRATQY
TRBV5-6	ASSLGASAEAF
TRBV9	ASSVSGFRANEKLF
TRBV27	ASSSHRPGGRLIGTEAF
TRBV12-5	ASAKGANQPQH
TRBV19	ASRLAEGSYEQY
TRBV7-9	ASSLGSGFYNSPLH
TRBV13	ASSLSPGQGEIGTSGYNEQF
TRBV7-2	ASSLRRERTDTQY
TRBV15	ATSRVQETGELF
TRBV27	ASSWDRYYEQY
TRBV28	ASIPGEGYGYT
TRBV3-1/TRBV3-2	ASSRQGAGEQY
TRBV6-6	ASRTGVSADTQY
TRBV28	ASSREGAYSNQPQH
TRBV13	ASSPTRTSSGGYEQY
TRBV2	ASRETGSGNTIY
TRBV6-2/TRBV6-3	ASSYPLSGGPPQETQY
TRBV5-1	ASSLGGSNQPQH
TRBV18	ASSPTRDGPMNTEAF
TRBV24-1	ATSDPVRIDEQY
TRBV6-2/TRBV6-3	ASSLPSGALNSPLH
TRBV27	ASSLVPGTGTRHEQY
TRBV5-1	ASSLVGGNQPQH
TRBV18	ASSLTGSYNEQF
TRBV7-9	ASSLGGFVGYT
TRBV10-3	AISEPGRRRSYNSPLH
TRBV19	ASSIENSRYGYT
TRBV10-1	ASSEGRREQF
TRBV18	ASSPPQGLNEQY
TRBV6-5	ASTLDRFSGNTIY
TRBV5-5	ASSLVTGIGTEAF
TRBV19	ASSQKYDGYQPQH
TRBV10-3	AISRETPGYNEQF
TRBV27	ASSLREGEKLF
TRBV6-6	ASTRQEKADTQY
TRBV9	ASSVEPQSNTIY
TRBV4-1	ASSQPFGGELF
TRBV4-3	ASSPGGAGTQY
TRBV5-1	ASSPIDSYGYT
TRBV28	ASSSGPHQPQH
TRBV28	ASSFQGSQNEKLF
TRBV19	ASSLGRTYGYT
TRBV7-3	ASSLSASAGGRSDTQY
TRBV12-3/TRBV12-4	ASSLGGNYGYT
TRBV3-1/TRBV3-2	ASSHLSRTGAGANVLT
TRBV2	ASSPIGETIY
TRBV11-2	ASSSTAWYEQY
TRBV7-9	ASSLEGSTEAF